These 16 T cell receptor beta chains originate from one sample sequenced in a study of T-cell memory formation after mild COVID-19. TCRdb called the 5' RACE reads again in MiXCR, with one record for every CDR3 protein. The table lists roughly 190,000 distinct CDR3 sequences, around 30% of them singletons, with over 10% in the top ten. The material sequenced was PBMCs or a T cell subset sorted from them (not recorded which). These receptors all stem from an adult woman who had mild COVID-19 (a few samples of this study predate the infection). Cell type and time point are not known.

This clonotype was counted a few times. The chain combines TRBV6-5 with TRBJ2-7, with a possible D match to TRBD1 (6 bases). V was cut by 6 bases and J by 1 base, with 7 bases left in between. Germline loops: CDR1 MNHEY, CDR2 SVGAGI. This CDR3 region has 12 residues. The CDR3 protein is CASRDRSYEQYF. CDR3 coding DNA: TGTGCCAGCAGGGACAGATCCTACGAGCAGTACTTC.

The V and J genes are TRBV7-3 and TRBJ2-7, with D unclear. The CDR3 is 14 amino acids. The germline gives CDR1 SGHTA, CDR2 FQGTGA. V was trimmed by 3 bases and J by 7 bases, leaving 16 bases between them. For the CDR3, the DNA is TGTGCCAGCAGCTTCAACGCCGGTGCCGGGGAGCAGTACTTC. Protein: CASSFNAGAGEQYF. Variable domain in full (rest from reference TRBV7-3 and TRBJ2-7): GAGVSQTPSNKVTEKGKYVELRCDPISGHTALYWYRQSLGQGPEFLIYFQGTGAADDSGLPNDRFFAVRPEGSVSTLKIQRTERGDSAVYLCASSFNAGAGEQYFGPGTRLTVT.

This clonotype was seen a handful of times. The chain recombines TRBV7-9 with TRBJ1-3; D may be TRBD1 (5 bases). This CDR3 region has 15 residues. With 1 base removed from V and 4 bases from J, the gap between germline ends came to 11 bases. The germline V gene has CDR1 SEHNR and CDR2 FQNEAQ (reference sequence). CDR3 in amino acids: CASSLGLGTGNTIYF. DNA of the CDR3: TGTGCCAGCAGCTTAGGGCTGGGGACCGGAAACACCATATATTTT.

Ten or more counts support this clonotype. The V call is TRBV29-1, the J call TRBJ2-7; perhaps TRBD1 as D (5 bases). Trimming removed 5 bases at V and 0 bases at J, with 17 bases between. CDR3 size: 15 residues. Per germline, CDR1 SQVTM and CDR2 ANQGSEA. The CDR3 region is CSVSQPQGSSYEQYF. CDR3 DNA: TGCAGCGTTTCCCAGCCTCAGGGAAGCTCCTACGAGCAGTACTTC.

V usage is TRBV20-1 and J usage is TRBJ1-1, with D unclear. Between the trimmed V and J ends, which lost 6 bases and 3 bases, there was a span of 14 bases. Per germline, CDR1 DFQATT and CDR2 SNEGSKA (reference sequence). CDR3 length: 13 amino acids. This CDR3 reads CSATHEIHTEAFF. The CDR3 DNA sequence: TGCAGTGCCACGCATGAGATTCACACTGAAGCTTTCTTT.

The genes are TRBV11-3 and TRBJ1-1; tentatively, D is TRBD1 (6 bases). V lost 0 bases, J lost 0 bases, and 11 bases lay in between. CDR3 size: 16 residues. Germline values: CDR1 SGHNT, CDR2 YENEEA. This CDR3 reads CASSLDPGAVNTEAFF. The CDR3 DNA sequence: TGTGCCAGCAGCTTAGATCCAGGGGCCGTGAACACTGAAGCTTTCTTT.

Only a few counts were recorded for this clonotype. The chain employs TRBV9 and TRBJ2-1; 8 bases are a match to TRBD1. J was trimmed by 5 bases and V by 3 bases; bases with no gene match: 7. The CDR3 has 15 residues. Germline CDR1 reads SGDLS; CDR2 reads YYNGEE. CDR3 sequence: CASSEPGQANNEQFF. CDR3 sequence (DNA): TGTGCCAGCAGCGAACCGGGACAGGCCAACAATGAGCAGTTCTTC.

This clonotype has only one observation. The chain is built from TRBV11-2 and TRBJ2-3, with D possibly TRBD2 on 7 matching bases. Germline loops: CDR1 SGHAT, CDR2 FQNNGV. The V and J ends lost 5 bases and 2 bases respectively, with 11 bases between them. This CDR3 spans 14 amino acids. The CDR3 nucleotides are TGTGCCAGCAGCCGACGGGGGGCCACAGATACGCAGTATTTT. Its protein is CASSRRGATDTQYF.

The rearrangement uses TRBV9 and TRBJ1-2; 9 nucleotides agree with TRBD1. With V trimmed by 2 bases and J by 8 bases, 16 bases remained unmatched. The V gene's germline CDR1 is SGDLS and CDR2 YYNGEE. CDR3 size: 17 residues. The CDR3 is CASSVGGQGSSQGGYTF. CDR3 bases: TGTGCCAGCAGCGTGGGGGGACAGGGTTCATCTCAAGGAGGCTACACCTTC.

About this clonotype: A single base separates this from a much larger clone, so it may be a read error. J is TRBJ2-5 and V is TRBV7-6, with D perhaps TRBD1 (5 bases). The CDR3 sequence is 14 residues long. The germline V gene encodes CDR1 SGHVS and CDR2 FNYEAQ. The germline V and J ends were trimmed by 2 bases and 4 bases, with 11 bases remaining between them. DNA for the CDR3: TGTGCCAGCAGCTTAACGCAGGGCCCAGAGACCCAGTACTTC. This gives the protein CASSLTQGPETQYF.

This clonotype was counted a few times. V is TRBV27 and J is TRBJ2-1; 7 nucleotides agree with TRBD2. The CDR3 totals 14 residues. Germline assignment: CDR1 MNHEY and CDR2 SMNVEV (reference sequence). Trimming at V came to 7 bases and at J to 1 base, leaving 4 bases not matched to a gene. The DNA of the CDR3 is TGTGCCAGCACCGCGGGAGAATCCTACAATGAGCAGTTCTTC. This translates into CASTAGESYNEQFF.

The chain recombines TRBV12-3 or TRBV12-4 with TRBJ2-3, with 9 bases that match TRBD2. V lost 6 bases and J lost 2; bases outside the gene matches: 6. This CDR3 is 15 amino acids long. The CDR3: CASRLLAGDTDTQYF. The CDR3, as DNA: TGTGCCAGCAGACTATTAGCGGGAGACACAGATACGCAGTATTTT.

The V gene is TRBV18, the J gene TRBJ2-1; weak D call: TRBD2 (5 bases). This CDR3 spans 13 amino acids. Germline loops: CDR1 KGHSH, CDR2 LQKENI. V was pared by 0 bases and J by 7 bases, with 7 bases between. CDR3 sequence (DNA): TGTGCCAGCTCACCACCGGGCGGGAATGAGCAGTTCTTC. It encodes CASSPPGGNEQFF.

V is TRBV15 and J is TRBJ1-2; possible D gene TRBD1, 5 bases. The V gene's germline CDR1 is LNHNV and CDR2 YYDKDF (reference sequence). This CDR3 has 13 amino acids. V lost 3 bases, J lost 6 bases, and 11 bases lay in between. The CDR3 loop is CATSRDIEDGYTF. Written as DNA, the CDR3 is TGTGCCACCAGCAGGGACATCGAAGATGGCTACACCTTC.

There are a few counts of this clonotype. The J gene is TRBJ1-5, the V gene TRBV5-1, with 8 bases fitting TRBD1. The CDR3 totals 15 residues. The germline CDR1 and CDR2 sequences are SGHRS and YFSETQ. With V trimmed by 10 bases and J by 4 bases, 13 bases remained unmatched. Written as DNA, the CDR3 is TGCGCCTCACGATTAAGACAGGGGCCGAATCAGCCCCAGCATTTT. It encodes CASRLRQGPNQPQHF.

This chain joins TRBV5-6 and TRBJ2-2, with 7 bases matching TRBD1. The CDR3 is made up of 16 amino acids. Per the germline V gene, CDR1 is SGHDT and CDR2 is YYEEEE. V lost 3 bases to trimming and J lost 4 bases; unmatched junction nucleotides: 9. CDR3 DNA: TGTGCCAGCAGCTCCTGGGGACAGAGTAGCACCGGGGAGCTGTTTTTT. It translates to CASSSWGQSSTGELFF.